Presented here are 19 T cell receptor beta chains from one specimen sequenced in a study of cytomegalovirus exposure and HLA in healthy donors. The table came from immunoSEQ multiplex PCR; TCRdb's copy has only in-frame clones and leaves some out. The sample has 56,000 or so clones; roughly 93% are singletons. The sequenced sample was PBMCs. Receptors originate from a woman in her late teens or twenties in good health and CMV-seropositive.

The chain employs TRBV11-3 and TRBJ1-5; D is undetermined. V gave up 3 bases and J gave up 0 bases, with 24 bases separating them. The CDR3 loop spans 20 amino acids. Germline CDR1 and CDR2: SGHNT and YENEEA. The CDR3 sequence: CASSFKASTNAKSSNQPQHF. The CDR3 DNA sequence: TGTGCCAGCAGCTTTAAAGCGAGTACAAACGCCAAGTCTAGCAATCAGCCCCAGCATTTT.

This CDR3 reads CASSFSQGPNSPLHF. The CDR3 DNA follows: TGCGCCAGCAGCTTTTCGCAGGGTCCCAATTCACCCCTCCACTTT. The J gene is TRBJ1-6, the V gene TRBV5-1; tentatively, D is TRBD1 (5 bases). Germline V CDR1 and CDR2: SGHRS, YFSETQ. This CDR3 comprises 15 residues. The V end lost 2 bases, the J end lost 7 bases, and 13 bases lay between the germline ends.

The V call is TRBV30, the J call TRBJ1-6; D perhaps matches TRBD1 (6 bases). V dropped 2 bases and J dropped 6 bases, with 23 bases sitting between them. Germline V gives CDR1 GTSNPN, CDR2 SVGIG (reference sequence). The CDR3 consists of 18 residues. The chain's CDR3 is CAWSPRGGGPLPNSPLHF. In nucleotides, the CDR3 is TGTGCCTGGAGTCCCCGAGGGGGGGGGCCCCTCCCTAATTCACCCCTCCACTTT.

The chain has TRBV4-1 and TRBJ2-5; D is uncertain. V was pared by 4 bases and J by 5 bases, with 17 bases between. CDR1 and CDR2 (germline): MGHRA, YSYEKL. This CDR3 is 15 amino acids long. The CDR3 DNA reads TGCGCCAGCAGCCGGAGTGAAGTCGAGGTGGAGACCCAGTACTTC. It encodes CASSRSEVEVETQYF.

The V and J genes are TRBV9 and TRBJ1-3, with D unclear. Per the germline V gene, CDR1 is SGDLS and CDR2 is YYNGEE. Trimming cost V 3 bases and J 0 bases, with 10 bases left between them. CDR3 size: 15 residues. In DNA form, the CDR3 reads TGTGCCAGCAGCGCAACCAGTTCCTCTGGAAACACCATATATTTT. Its protein is CASSATSSSGNTIYF.

This clone was counted once. The rearrangement uses TRBV27 and TRBJ1-6; 7 bases match TRBD1. There are 16 residues in the CDR3. From germline, CDR1 is MNHEY and CDR2 SMNVEV (reference sequence). Trimming removed 3 bases from V and 8 bases from J; junction bases left unmatched: 10. CDR3 nucleotide sequence: TGTGCCAGCAGTTTGTCACCACAGGGGCGGGATTCACCCCTCCACTTT. Protein product: CASSLSPQGRDSPLHF.

This chain links TRBV6-5 with TRBJ1-1, with 7 bases lining up with TRBD1. The germline gives CDR1 MNHEY, CDR2 SVGAGI. This CDR3 region has 13 residues. V dropped 5 bases and J dropped 1; count of bases not matched to a gene: 1. In DNA, the CDR3 is TGTGCCAGCAGTCGACAGGGGAACACTGAAGCTTTCTTT. It specifies CASSRQGNTEAFF.

The chain couples TRBV28 to TRBJ1-1; D is uncertain. Germline V gives CDR1 MDHEN, CDR2 SYDVKM. This CDR3 spans 13 amino acids. The V gene lost 5 bases and the J gene lost 5 bases, with 12 bases spanning the gap. The CDR3 spells CASSRSWATEAFF. Written as DNA, the CDR3 is TGTGCCAGCAGTCGATCCTGGGCTACTGAAGCTTTCTTT.

The V and J genes are TRBV6-5 and TRBJ2-7; perhaps TRBD2 as D (5 bases). The germline V and J ends were trimmed by 0 bases and 5 bases, with 14 bases remaining between them. The CDR3 loop spans 15 amino acids. Germline CDR1 MNHEY, CDR2 SVGAGI. The CDR3 DNA reads as TGTGCCAGCAGTTACTCGATTACAGCGGAGGACGAGCAGTACTTC. Its protein product is CASSYSITAEDEQYF.

The chain couples TRBV2 to TRBJ2-2; TRBD1 aligns across 9 bases. J gave up 3 bases and V 5 bases, and 4 bases lay outside the gene matches. The CDR3 is made up of 15 amino acids. Germline CDR1 and CDR2: SNHLY and FYNNEI. The DNA for the CDR3 is TGTGCCAGCAGTCGCCGACAGGGGGACACCGGGGAGCTGTTTTTT. Translating it yields CASSRRQGDTGELFF.

This chain uses TRBV19 with TRBJ2-1; tentative D call: TRBD2 (6 bases). The V end lost 2 bases, the J end lost 2 bases, and 10 bases lay between the germline ends. Germline V lookup: CDR1 LNHDA, CDR2 SQIVND (reference sequence). This CDR3 has 15 amino acids. CDR3 coding DNA: TGTGCCAGTAGTATAATGGGCGGGACCTACAATGAGCAGTTCTTC. It codes for CASSIMGGTYNEQFF. Full variable domain (remainder filled in from reference TRBV19 and TRBJ2-1): DGGITQSPKYLFRKEGQNVTLSCEQNLNHDAMYWYRQDPGQGLRLIYYSQIVNDFQKGDIAEGYSVSREKKESFPLTVTSAQKNPTAFYLCASSIMGGTYNEQFFGPGTRLTVL.

The chain joins TRBV4-1 to TRBJ1-1; D perhaps matches TRBD1 (5 bases). V was trimmed by 5 bases and J by 1 base, leaving 11 bases between them. The V gene's germline CDR1 is MGHRA and CDR2 YSYEKL. The CDR3 runs 14 residues. CDR3 bases: TGCGCCAGCAGCGTAGACAGTTCGAACACTGAAGCTTTCTTT. Amino acids: CASSVDSSNTEAFF.

This chain uses TRBV7-2 with TRBJ1-3; D possibly corresponds to TRBD1 (5 bases). Trimming removed 1 base from V and 4 bases from J, with 11 bases in between. CDR1 is SGHTA and CDR2 is FQGNSA in the germline V gene. The CDR3 spans 15 residues. CDR3 residues: CASSLGGGSGNTIYF. The CDR3 DNA reads as TGTGCCAGCAGCTTAGGGGGGGGTTCAGGAAACACCATATATTTT. Variable domain in full (rest from reference TRBV7-2 and TRBJ1-3): GAGVSQSPSNKVTEKGKDVELRCDPISGHTALYWYRQSLGQGLEFLIYFQGNSAPDKSGLPSDRFSAERTGGSVSTLTIQRTQQEDSAVYLCASSLGGGSGNTIYFGEGSWLTVV.

The V gene is TRBV18, the J gene TRBJ1-2; no clear D. Germline-derived CDR1 and CDR2 are KGHSH and LQKENI. The ends were cut back, 0 bases at V and 6 bases at J, with 14 bases in the middle. The CDR3 spans 15 residues. Here the CDR3 DNA reads TGTGCCAGCTCACCACCAGTAGGAGGGCTGGATGGCTACACCTTC. Translated: CASSPPVGGLDGYTF. The full variable domain, in which reference TRBV18 and TRBJ1-2 provide the parts outside the CDR3, is NAGVMQNPRHLVRRRGQEARLRCSPMKGHSHVYWYRQLPEEGLKFMVYLQKENIIDESGMPKERFSAEFPKEGPSILRIQQVVRGDSAAYFCASSPPVGGLDGYTFGSGTRLTVV.

The chain combines TRBV27 with TRBJ1-5; TRBD1 agrees at 8 bases. Germline CDR1 MNHEY, CDR2 SMNVEV (reference sequence). This CDR3 spans 14 amino acids. The V segment lost 7 bases and the J segment 6 bases; nucleotides outside the gene matches: 8. The CDR3 reads CASTPNRGSQPQHF. As DNA, the CDR3 is TGTGCCAGCACCCCGAACAGGGGGAGTCAGCCCCAGCATTTT.

The chain carries TRBV7-8 and TRBJ2-5; a weak D match, TRBD1 (6 bases). Per the germline V gene, CDR1 is SGHVS and CDR2 is FQNEAQ. The germline V and J ends were trimmed by 6 bases and 5 bases, with 16 bases remaining between them. The CDR3 is made up of 14 amino acids. As DNA, the CDR3 is TGTGCCAGCAGGTTGAGGGGGTTCCTCGAGACCCAGTACTTC. It yields the protein CASRLRGFLETQYF.

This clone was seen just once. CDR3 sequence reads: CASSLPGQETQYF. CDR3 coding DNA: TGTGCCAGCAGCTTGCCGGGCCAAGAGACCCAGTACTTC. The rearrangement uses TRBV11-2 and TRBJ2-5, with D unclear. CDR1 is SGHAT, CDR2 FQNNGV, per germline. V dropped 3 bases and J dropped 1 base, with 6 bases sitting between them. This CDR3 region has 13 residues.

This chain uses TRBV28 with TRBJ1-2; perhaps TRBD1 as D (5 bases). Trimming left V 3 bases short and J 6 bases short, with 11 bases between. CDR3 size: 13 residues. Germline V gives CDR1 MDHEN, CDR2 SYDVKM. The chain's CDR3 is CASSFSGSNGYTF. Here the CDR3 DNA reads TGTGCCAGCAGTTTTTCAGGGTCCAATGGCTACACCTTC.

V is TRBV11-2 and J is TRBJ2-7; weak D call: TRBD2 (6 bases). V was trimmed by 3 bases and J by 0 bases, leaving 12 bases between them. This CDR3 comprises 15 residues. Germline loops: CDR1 SGHAT, CDR2 FQNNGV. The CDR3 region is CASSLEGSPSYEQYF. The CDR3 nucleotides read TGTGCCAGCAGCTTGGAGGGAAGCCCCTCCTACGAGCAGTACTTC.